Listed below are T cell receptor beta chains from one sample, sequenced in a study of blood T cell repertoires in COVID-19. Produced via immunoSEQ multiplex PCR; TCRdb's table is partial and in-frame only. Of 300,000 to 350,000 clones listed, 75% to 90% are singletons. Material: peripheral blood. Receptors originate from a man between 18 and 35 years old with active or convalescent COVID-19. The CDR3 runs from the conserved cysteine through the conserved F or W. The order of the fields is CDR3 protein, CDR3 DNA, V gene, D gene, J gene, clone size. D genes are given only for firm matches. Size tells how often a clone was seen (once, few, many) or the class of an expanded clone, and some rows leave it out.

CDR3 protein: CASPLQNPGTSGQFSYEQYF
CDR3 DNA: TGTGCCAGTCCCCTCCAGAATCCCGGGACTAGCGGGCAGTTCTCCTACGAGCAGTACTTC
V gene: TRBV19
D gene: TRBD2
J gene: TRBJ2-7
clone size: NA

CDR3 protein: CATGRGRYQETQYF
CDR3 DNA: TGTGCCACGGGGCGGGGCAGGTACCAAGAGACCCAGTACTTC
V gene: TRBV19
D gene: NA
J gene: TRBJ2-5
clone size: NA

CDR3 protein: CASSAGSNTGELFF
CDR3 DNA: TGTGCCAGCAGCGCGGGGTCGAACACCGGGGAGCTGTTTTTT
V gene: TRBV6-5
D gene: NA
J gene: TRBJ2-2
clone size: once

CDR3 protein: CASSLVGTDTQYF
CDR3 DNA: TGTGCCAGCAGCCTGGTCGGGACAGATACGCAGTATTTT
V gene: TRBV9
D gene: NA
J gene: TRBJ2-3
clone size: NA

CDR3 protein: CASSQAGGTVTGELFF
CDR3 DNA: TGTGCCAGCAGTCAAGCGGGGGGGACGGTCACCGGGGAGCTGTTTTTT
V gene: TRBV6-4
D gene: TRBD2
J gene: TRBJ2-2
clone size: NA

CDR3 protein: CASSLAAGDYGYTF
CDR3 DNA: TGTGCCAGCAGCTTAGCGGCAGGTGATTATGGCTACACCTTC
V gene: TRBV11-2
D gene: NA
J gene: TRBJ1-2
clone size: NA

CDR3 protein: CASSLELLAGANPTDTQYF
CDR3 DNA: TGTGCCAGCAGCTTAGAGCTTCTAGCGGGAGCGAATCCCACAGATACGCAGTATTTT
V gene: TRBV7-9
D gene: TRBD2
J gene: TRBJ2-3
clone size: NA

CDR3 protein: CATRGAGDRVYRAFF
CDR3 DNA: TGTGCCACCAGAGGGGCGGGGGACAGGGTTTATAGAGCTTTCTTT
V gene: TRBV15
D gene: TRBD1
J gene: TRBJ1-1
clone size: NA

CDR3 protein: CASSNRDRGVDTQYF
CDR3 DNA: TGTGCCAGCAGCAACCGGGACAGGGGGGTAGATACGCAGTATTTT
V gene: TRBV5-4
D gene: TRBD1
J gene: TRBJ2-3
clone size: NA

CDR3 protein: CASSLSGRTDTQYF
CDR3 DNA: TGTGCCAGCAGCTTATCAGGCCGCACAGATACGCAGTATTTT
V gene: TRBV11-2
D gene: NA
J gene: TRBJ2-3
clone size: NA

CDR3 protein: CASSPATGGYGEQFF
CDR3 DNA: TGTGCCAGCAGTCCCGCGACAGGGGGCTACGGTGAGCAGTTCTTC
V gene: TRBV6-5
D gene: TRBD1
J gene: TRBJ2-1
clone size: NA

CDR3 protein: CASSAGWGTAEAFF
CDR3 DNA: TGCGCCAGCAGCGCGGGTTGGGGAACGGCTGAAGCTTTCTTT
V gene: TRBV5-1
D gene: NA
J gene: TRBJ1-1
clone size: NA

CDR3 protein: CSASKQVTLEQYF
CDR3 DNA: TGCAGTGCTAGTAAGCAGGTTACTCTCGAGCAGTACTTC
V gene: TRBV20-1
D gene: NA
J gene: TRBJ2-7
clone size: NA

CDR3 protein: CASSFSHREGFGYTF
CDR3 DNA: TGCGCCAGCAGCTTTTCGCACCGGGAGGGTTTTGGCTACACCTTC
V gene: TRBV5-1
D gene: NA
J gene: TRBJ1-2
clone size: NA

CDR3 protein: CTSSLPGQGSPRTVYNEQFF
CDR3 DNA: TGCACCAGCAGCCTCCCGGGACAGGGGTCTCCTAGGACCGTCTACAATGAGCAGTTCTTC
V gene: TRBV1
D gene: NA
J gene: TRBJ2-1
clone size: few

CDR3 protein: CASSIPTGIADDGYTF
CDR3 DNA: TGTGCCAGTAGTATACCGACAGGGATTGCTGATGATGGCTACACCTTC
V gene: TRBV19
D gene: TRBD1
J gene: TRBJ1-2
clone size: once

CDR3 protein: CASSPHSTGNLYNEQFF
CDR3 DNA: TGTGCCAGCAGTCCGCATTCGACAGGCAACCTCTACAATGAGCAGTTCTTC
V gene: TRBV27
D gene: NA
J gene: TRBJ2-1
clone size: NA

CDR3 protein: CASSPTSGSNQPQHF
CDR3 DNA: TGCGCCAGCAGCCCAACTTCAGGAAGCAATCAGCCCCAGCATTTT
V gene: TRBV4-1
D gene: NA
J gene: TRBJ1-5
clone size: once

CDR3 protein: CASSPLGTWEAEAFF
CDR3 DNA: TGCGCCAGCAGCCCCCTCGGAACGTGGGAGGCTGAAGCTTTCTTT
V gene: TRBV5-1
D gene: NA
J gene: TRBJ1-1
clone size: NA

CDR3 protein: CASALQGAGDTQYF
CDR3 DNA: TGTGCCAGCGCTCTCCAGGGGGCCGGAGATACGCAGTATTTT
V gene: TRBV19
D gene: TRBD1
J gene: TRBJ2-3
clone size: NA